What follows are 23 T cell receptor beta chains derived from one specimen sequenced in a study of blood T cell repertoires in COVID-19. Using immunoSEQ multiplex PCR, the repertoire was profiled, and TCRdb retains in-frame clones only, with some absent. The sample lists under 85,000 clones, about 85% occurring once. The sequencing input was peripheral blood. The receptor source for this set is a man in his sixties with active or convalescent COVID-19.

This chain uses TRBV11-2 with TRBJ2-3; 7 bases line up with TRBD1. Germline lookup yields CDR1 SGHAT and CDR2 FQNNGV. The J segment lost 6 bases and the V segment lost 3 bases, leaving 9 bases of the junction unmatched. The CDR3 runs 15 residues. The CDR3 here is CASSFRGQSGDTQYF. CDR3 in DNA: TGTGCCAGCAGCTTCAGGGGACAGAGTGGCGATACGCAGTATTTT.

The chain combines TRBV10-3 with TRBJ2-5, with a tentative D call TRBD2 (6 bases). Germline V gene lookup returns CDR1 ENHRY and CDR2 SYGVKD. The V gene lost 10 bases and the J gene lost 5 bases, with 23 bases spanning the gap. CDR3 length: 15 residues. The CDR3 is CATSPGVSSGETQYF. The CDR3 DNA sequence: TGTGCCACCTCTCCGGGGGTGTCCTCTGGGGAGACCCAGTACTTC.

The genes are TRBV6-5 and TRBJ2-7; a weak D match, TRBD1 (5 bases). V lost 6 bases and J 5 bases, leaving 17 bases between the germline ends. This CDR3 is 14 amino acids long. Germline CDR1 is MNHEY and CDR2 is SVGAGI. The CDR3 loop is CASSQIRVRDEQYF. The CDR3 DNA follows: TGTGCCAGCAGCCAAATCAGAGTCAGGGACGAGCAGTACTTC.

The V and J genes are TRBV29-1 and TRBJ1-2; D might be TRBD1 (6 bases). V lost 0 bases and J 7 bases, leaving 15 bases between the germline ends. The CDR3 consists of 14 residues. From germline, CDR1 is SQVTM and CDR2 ANQGSEA. The CDR3 here is CSVEDDRWSAGYTF. CDR3 coding DNA: TGCAGCGTTGAAGACGACAGGTGGTCGGCTGGCTACACCTTC.

This clone was recorded many times. The rearrangement uses TRBV12-3 or TRBV12-4 and TRBJ2-7, with 12 bases identical to TRBD2. The CDR3 consists of 13 residues. Trimming removed 10 bases from V and 5 bases from J; junction bases left unmatched: 6. The CDR3 loop reads CATGLAGPHEQYF. CDR3 DNA: TGTGCCACTGGACTAGCGGGACCTCACGAGCAGTACTTC.

The rearrangement uses TRBV21-1 and TRBJ2-1; the table's D call TRBD2 went unverified against the DNA. TRBV21-1 corresponds to a pseudogene. This CDR3 is built from 14 residues. CDR3 sequence: CASPLAFNGNEQFF. CDR3 DNA sequence: TGTGCCAGCCCCCTAGCGTTCAACGGGAATGAGCAGTTCTTC.

This rearrangement joins TRBV6-2 or TRBV6-3 to TRBJ1-5; D call uncertain. Germline CDR1 MNHEY, CDR2 SVGEGT. Trimming cost V 4 bases and J 1 base, with 8 bases left between them. This CDR3 contains 14 residues. CDR3 in DNA: TGTGCCAGCAGTTTCGGGTCGAGCAATCAGCCCCAGCATTTT. It yields the protein CASSFGSSNQPQHF.

The chain joins TRBV19 to TRBJ1-3, with TRBD1 matching over 7 bases. The germline V gene has CDR1 LNHDA and CDR2 SQIVND (reference sequence). The CDR3 extends over 14 amino acids. V lost 7 bases to trimming and J lost 1 base; unmatched junction nucleotides: 4. CDR3 amino acids: CASIEDRSGNTIYF. CDR3 nucleotides: TGTGCCAGTATAGAGGACAGGTCTGGAAACACCATATATTTT.

Here the CDR3 reads CASKWTGLGEQEAFF. CDR3 DNA sequence: TGTGCCAGTAAATGGACAGGGCTAGGGGAACAGGAAGCTTTCTTT. The chain is built from TRBV19 and TRBJ1-1; TRBD1 aligns across 8 bases. Germline trimming cut 7 bases from V and 8 bases from J; bases unmatched to any gene: 15. Germline lookup yields CDR1 LNHDA and CDR2 SQIVND (reference sequence). CDR3 size: 15 residues. Variable domain in full (rest from reference TRBV19 and TRBJ1-1): DGGITQSPKYLFRKEGQNVTLSCEQNLNHDAMYWYRQDPGQGLRLIYYSQIVNDFQKGDIAEGYSVSREKKESFPLTVTSAQKNPTAFYLCASKWTGLGEQEAFFGQGTRLTVV.

This clone appeared a single time. The chain has TRBV3-1 (or the pseudogene TRBV3-2) and TRBJ2-2; 9 nucleotides line up with TRBD1. CDR3 length: 17 residues. CDR1 and CDR2 from the germline V gene are LGHDT and YNNKEL (reference sequence). V trimming: 3 bases; J trimming: 2 bases; junction bases outside the gene matches: 7. The CDR3 DNA follows: TGTGCCAGCAGCCAGTTCGACAGGGGGTATAACACCGGGGAGCTGTTTTTT. Its translation: CASSQFDRGYNTGELFF.

DNA of the CDR3: TGTGCCAGCTCAAGGTGGGAGTGGAGGACTAGCGCCCATGAGCAGTTCTTC. Its protein product is CASSRWEWRTSAHEQFF. This chain links TRBV18 with TRBJ2-1; 9 nucleotides agree with TRBD2. The CDR3 contains 17 residues. The germline CDR1 and CDR2 sequences are KGHSH and LQKENI. Trimming removed 5 bases from V and 8 bases from J; junction bases left unmatched: 16.

In this sample, this clone turned up a few times. This chain joins TRBV6-9 and TRBJ2-1; weak D call: TRBD2 (6 bases). The CDR3 sequence is 17 residues long. Germline loops: CDR1 MNHGY, CDR2 SVAAGI. V was cut by 5 bases and J by 2 bases, with 19 bases left in between. The CDR3 coding sequence is TGTGCCAGCAGTCCCCGTATCTTGGGCGGGGCCTACAATGAGCAGTTCTTC. The encoded protein is CASSPRILGGAYNEQFF.

The chain couples TRBV7-3 to TRBJ2-3; the D gene is possibly TRBD2 (6 bases). The CDR3 length is 14 residues. Per germline, CDR1 SGHTA and CDR2 FQGTGA. With 3 bases removed from V and 2 bases from J, the gap between germline ends came to 9 bases. The DNA of the CDR3 is TGTGCCAGCAGCTTGCGGGGTGACACAGATACGCAGTATTTT. This encodes CASSLRGDTDTQYF.

This clone was picked up a small number of times. V usage is TRBV11-2 and J usage is TRBJ2-2; D is unclear. The CDR3 has 12 amino acids. CDR1 and CDR2 (germline): SGHAT, FQNNGV. Trimming stripped 7 bases from V and 6 bases from J, with 9 bases between. CDR3 sequence reads: CASTSRAGELFF. As DNA, the CDR3 is TGTGCCAGCACCTCCCGTGCCGGGGAGCTGTTTTTT. Filled out from reference TRBV11-2 and TRBJ2-2, the complete variable domain reads EAGVAQSPRYKIIEKRQSVAFWCNPISGHATLYWYQQILGQGPKLLIQFQNNGVVDDSQLPKDRFSAERLKGVDSTLKIQPAKLEDSAVYLCASTSRAGELFFGEGSRLTVL.

The chain recombines TRBV7-2 with TRBJ2-3; D call uncertain. The germline V gene has CDR1 SGHTA and CDR2 FQGNSA. V was pared by 1 base and J by 4 bases, with 6 bases between. CDR3 length equals 13 residues. CDR3 nucleotides: TGTGCCAGCAGCTTAGAACTCCCAGATACGCAGTATTTT. This encodes CASSLELPDTQYF.

The chain is built from TRBV10-3 and TRBJ1-1, with 9 bases fitting TRBD1. Germline V gene data show CDR1 as ENHRY and CDR2 as SYGVKD. J was trimmed by 3 bases and V by 3 bases; bases with no gene match: 8. The CDR3 covers 16 residues. The CDR3 DNA reads as TGTGCCATCAGTGAACGGTTCGGACAGGGGTACACTGAAGCTTTCTTT. Protein product: CAISERFGQGYTEAFF.

V is TRBV7-2 and J is TRBJ1-3; D is undetermined. Germline V gives CDR1 SGHTA, CDR2 FQGNSA. V lost 1 base and J lost 4, with 2 bases in between. The CDR3 length is 12 residues. The CDR3 DNA reads as TGTGCCAGCAGCTTAGTAGGAAACACCATATATTTT. Protein: CASSLVGNTIYF.

This chain connects TRBV11-2 to TRBJ2-1, with 8 bases lining up with TRBD2. The V gene end was trimmed by 2 bases and the J gene end by 10 bases; junction bases not matched to a gene: 10. CDR1 is SGHAT, CDR2 FQNNGV, per germline. The length of the CDR3 is 15 residues. The CDR3 loop reads CASSLMLAGLGEQFF. CDR3 DNA: TGTGCCAGCAGCTTAATGCTAGCGGGTTTGGGGGAGCAGTTCTTC.

The chain joins TRBV6-4 to TRBJ1-2; 9 positions match TRBD1. The germline V gene has CDR1 MRHNA and CDR2 SNTAGT. V was clipped by 6 bases and J by 4 bases; unmatched bases: 6. This CDR3 region has 14 residues. CDR3 in DNA: TGTGCCAGCAGGCCGGGACAGGGTCCCTATGGCTACACCTTC. Protein sequence: CASRPGQGPYGYTF.

J is TRBJ1-1 and V is TRBV2; 9 bases map to TRBD1. Germline V CDR1 and CDR2: SNHLY, FYNNEI. J gave up 5 bases and V 9 bases, and 7 bases lay outside the gene matches. The CDR3 runs 13 residues. CDR3 loop: CASLQGARTEAFF. The CDR3 DNA is TGTGCCAGTTTACAGGGGGCGAGAACTGAAGCTTTCTTT.

V gene TRBV21-1 combines with J gene TRBJ1-2; the table's TRBD1 call for D was not verified on the DNA. TRBV21-1 is described as a pseudogene. The CDR3 consists of 16 residues. As DNA, the CDR3 is TGTGCCAGCAGCAAAGGGACAAGGCTAACTAACTATGGCTACACCTTC. It codes for CASSKGTRLTNYGYTF.

The genes are TRBV4-3 and TRBJ2-2, with D perhaps TRBD1 (5 bases). In germline, CDR1 is LGHNA, CDR2 YSLEER. Trimming removed 1 base at V and 5 bases at J, with 14 bases between. This CDR3 has 16 amino acids. CDR3 in amino acids: CASSQARRGWTGELFF. CDR3 DNA sequence: TGCGCCAGCAGCCAAGCCCGTAGGGGTTGGACCGGGGAGCTGTTTTTT.

The rearrangement joins TRBV6-6 to TRBJ1-4; 9 bases are shared with TRBD1. This CDR3 contains 15 residues. CDR1 and CDR2 (germline): MNHNY, SVGAGI (reference sequence). The V and J ends lost 6 bases and 5 bases, in that order; junction bases with no gene match: 7. The CDR3 protein is CASRQSGTGNEKLFF. CDR3 nucleotides: TGTGCCAGCAGACAATCCGGGACAGGGAATGAAAAACTGTTTTTT.